The 24 T cell receptor beta chains below were found in one sample sequenced in a study of T-cell memory formation after mild COVID-19. A single record per CDR3 protein comes from TCRdb applying MiXCR to the 5' RACE reads. The sample contains 300,000 to 350,000 distinct CDR3 sequences, roughly 15% of which appear only once. The sample taken for sequencing was PBMCs or a T cell subset sorted from them (not recorded which). The receptors shown here come from a man between 18 and 35 years old who had mild COVID-19 (a few samples of this study predate the infection). Cell type and time point are not known.

The chain combines TRBV7-9 with TRBJ1-1; a weak D match, TRBD1 (5 bases). V gave up 5 bases and J gave up 5 bases, with 18 bases separating them. Germline values: CDR1 SEHNR, CDR2 FQNEAQ (reference sequence). CDR3 length: 15 residues. CDR3 sequence (DNA): TGTGCCAGCAGCCCCTCGCATGGGGGAGCGACTGAAGCTTTCTTT. Encoded protein: CASSPSHGGATEAFF.

The V gene is TRBV4-1, the J gene TRBJ2-1; 7 nucleotides line up with TRBD2. The V gene end was trimmed by 4 bases and the J gene end by 9 bases; junction bases not matched to a gene: 6. CDR3 length: 13 residues. Germline CDR1 MGHRA, CDR2 YSYEKL. CDR3 in amino acids: CASSPDPGGEQFF. DNA of the CDR3: TGCGCCAGCAGCCCAGATCCGGGGGGTGAGCAGTTCTTC.

The chain uses TRBV4-1 and TRBJ2-2, with D possibly being TRBD2 (5 bases). With 1 base removed from V and 9 bases from J, the gap between germline ends came to 9 bases. The germline V gene encodes CDR1 MGHRA and CDR2 YSYEKL. This CDR3 contains 13 residues. CDR3 loop: CASSQGGGRELFF. The CDR3 nucleotides read TGCGCCAGCAGCCAAGGAGGAGGCCGGGAGCTGTTTTTT.

This clonotype turned up a few times. The chain couples TRBV4-3 to TRBJ2-1, with TRBD2 matching 10 bases. The V and J ends lost 1 base and 2 bases, in that order; junction bases with no gene match: 5. Germline loops: CDR1 LGHNA, CDR2 YSLEER. The CDR3 has 17 residues. The DNA of the CDR3 is TGCGCCAGCAGCCAAGTGGTAGCGGGGGGCCCCTACAATGAGCAGTTCTTC. This encodes CASSQVVAGGPYNEQFF.

The chain is built from TRBV7-9 and TRBJ2-3; D may be TRBD1 (7 bases). CDR3 length equals 15 residues. Germline CDR1 SEHNR, CDR2 FQNEAQ (reference sequence). Trimming removed 3 bases at V and 2 bases at J, with 12 bases between. The CDR3 DNA is TGTGCCAGCAGCTTGCAGGGGGGCTCCACAGATACGCAGTATTTT. Translating it yields CASSLQGGSTDTQYF.

This clonotype was observed a few times. This sequence joins TRBV7-9 and TRBJ1-1; tentative D call: TRBD1 (6 bases). The V end was cut by 6 bases, the J end by 2 bases, with 13 bases between. The CDR3 totals 14 residues. Per the germline V gene, CDR1 is SEHNR and CDR2 is FQNEAQ (reference sequence). DNA for the CDR3: TGTGCCAGCAGGTTAAGGGGGGAAAACACTGAAGCTTTCTTT. As protein: CASRLRGENTEAFF.

This clonotype showed up just a few times. The V and J genes are TRBV7-9 and TRBJ2-5, with a tentative D call TRBD2 (5 bases). This CDR3 contains 10 residues. CDR1 is SEHNR, CDR2 FQNEAQ, per germline (reference sequence). Trimming shortened V by 8 bases and J by 7 bases, and 8 bases separated the two germline ends. The DNA for the CDR3 is TGTGCCAGCCACGGAGGGACCCAGTACTTC. Translated, it gives CASHGGTQYF.

The chain combines TRBV6-2 or TRBV6-3 with TRBJ1-6; D perhaps matches TRBD1 (6 bases). Germline V lookup: CDR1 MNHEY, CDR2 SVGEGT. V lost 5 bases to trimming and J lost 11 bases, with 10 bases between them. CDR3 length: 12 amino acids. For the CDR3, the DNA is TGTGCCAGCAGTGGACAGTATCCACCCCTCCACTTT. Protein: CASSGQYPPLHF.

This clonotype was observed a few times. The V and J genes are TRBV7-8 and TRBJ2-2, with D perhaps matching TRBD1 (6 bases). This CDR3 comprises 14 residues. Per the germline V gene, CDR1 is SGHVS and CDR2 is FQNEAQ. V was pared by 4 bases and J by 5 bases, with 11 bases between. DNA of the CDR3: TGTGCCAGCAGCTCGGACAGACTTACCGGGGAGCTGTTTTTT. It yields the protein CASSSDRLTGELFF.

V gene TRBV10-3 combines with J gene TRBJ2-7; 9 positions match TRBD1. There are 15 residues in the CDR3. Losses at the gene ends were 3 bases for V and 6 bases for J; bases not matched to a gene: 9. Germline CDR1 ENHRY, CDR2 SYGVKD. The CDR3 DNA sequence: TGTGCCATCAGTGACCGGGACAGGGCCGCCAGCGAGCAGTACGTC. It codes for CAISDRDRAASEQYV.

This clonotype was detected many times. V usage is TRBV5-1 and J usage is TRBJ2-1, with TRBD2 identical over 9 bases. The CDR3 totals 16 residues. Germline lookup yields CDR1 SGHRS and CDR2 YFSETQ. The V segment lost 5 bases and the J segment 6 bases; nucleotides outside the gene matches: 12. The CDR3 coding sequence is TGCGCCAGCAGGACCGGGACTAGCAGTCTGGGCAATGAGCAGTTCTTC. This codes for CASRTGTSSLGNEQFF.

The table lists this clonotype with many counts. The chain uses TRBV2 and TRBJ2-3; 8 bases line up with TRBD1. The CDR3 runs 14 residues. The junction had 6 bases not matched to a gene; V was cut back by 5 bases and J by 5 bases. In germline, CDR1 is SNHLY, CDR2 FYNNEI. The DNA for the CDR3 is TGTGCCAGCAGTAGACAGGGGTCGGGAGATACGCAGTATTTT. This codes for CASSRQGSGDTQYF.

This chain connects TRBV6-2 or TRBV6-3 to TRBJ1-2; no definite D call. V lost 5 bases and J lost 5, with 18 bases in between. There are 15 residues in the CDR3. Germline lookup yields CDR1 MNHEY and CDR2 SVGEGT. The CDR3 DNA follows: TGTGCCAGCAGTGGATGGACGGCCGGTTCTTATGGCTACACCTTC. It translates to CASSGWTAGSYGYTF.

This clonotype was counted between two and nine times. This chain joins TRBV5-1 and TRBJ2-2, with unresolved D. The V gene lost 0 bases and the J gene lost 4 bases, with 4 bases spanning the gap. Germline V gene data show CDR1 as SGHRS and CDR2 as YFSETQ. The CDR3 is 13 residues long. CDR3: CASSLAPTGELFF. The CDR3 nucleotides are TGCGCCAGCAGCTTGGCCCCCACCGGGGAGCTGTTTTTT.

The V call is TRBV6-5, the J call TRBJ2-5; D perhaps matches TRBD2 (5 bases). V dropped 5 bases and J dropped 4 bases, with 11 bases sitting between them. CDR3 length: 13 residues. The V gene's germline CDR1 is MNHEY and CDR2 SVGAGI. DNA for the CDR3: TGTGCCAGCAGTCGGCTGGGGAGAGAGACCCAGTACTTC. Residues: CASSRLGRETQYF.

This clonotype was seen only a few times. The V and J genes are TRBV7-9 and TRBJ2-7; 7 bases fit TRBD1. The CDR3 is made up of 14 amino acids. Per germline, CDR1 SEHNR and CDR2 FQNEAQ (reference sequence). Trimming took 5 bases from V and 0 from J; bases not matched to a gene: 4. The CDR3 sequence: CASSPGQHSYEQYF. CDR3 nucleotide sequence: TGTGCCAGCAGCCCGGGACAGCACTCCTACGAGCAGTACTTC.

This clonotype came up a few times. The J gene is TRBJ2-3, the V gene TRBV6-6, with 9 nucleotides matching TRBD2. The CDR3 is made up of 14 amino acids. V was clipped by 7 bases and J by 2 bases; unmatched bases: 4. CDR1 and CDR2 from the germline V gene are MNHNY and SVGAGI (reference sequence). The CDR3 coding sequence is TGTGCCAGCAAGACTAGCGGCCCCACAGATACGCAGTATTTT. Its translation: CASKTSGPTDTQYF.

V is TRBV6-2 or TRBV6-3 and J is TRBJ2-7; D is perhaps TRBD2 (6 bases). Deletions cut 10 bases from V and 1 base from J, with 17 bases between. The length of the CDR3 is 14 residues. Germline V gene sequence: CDR1 MNHEY, CDR2 SVGEGT. Written as DNA, the CDR3 is TGTGCCAACCGGGGGAAGAAGCCTTCCTACGAGCAGTACTTC. Amino acids: CANRGKKPSYEQYF.

The V call is TRBV12-3 or TRBV12-4, the J call TRBJ2-5; D is unresolved. The CDR3 consists of 15 residues. The V end lost 3 bases, the J end lost 4 bases, and 15 bases lay between the germline ends. The CDR3 region has the DNA TGTGCCAGCAGTTTCAACGACCCCTGGGGAGAGACCCAGTACTTC. Its translation is CASSFNDPWGETQYF.

The chain is built from TRBV6-2 or TRBV6-3 and TRBJ2-2; 9 nucleotides agree with TRBD2. This CDR3 is built from 16 residues. Unmatched junction bases numbered 3, after V lost 4 bases and J lost 0 bases. CDR1 is MNHEY and CDR2 is SVGEGT in the germline V gene. Here the CDR3 DNA reads TGTGCCAGCAGTTCCTCTAGCGGGGCGAACACCGGGGAGCTGTTTTTT. It specifies CASSSSSGANTGELFF.

The rearrangement uses TRBV4-3 and TRBJ1-1; perhaps TRBD1 as D (6 bases). CDR1 is LGHNA and CDR2 is YSLEER in the germline V gene. V lost 3 bases and J 1 base, leaving 12 bases between the germline ends. This CDR3 comprises 15 residues. CDR3 coding DNA: TGCGCCAGCAGCCATCAAGACAGGCCGAACACTGAAGCTTTCTTT. Its translation: CASSHQDRPNTEAFF.

This clonotype was observed at least ten times. CDR3 loop: CASSFQGTDTQYF. CDR3 DNA sequence: TGTGCCAGCAGTTTCCAGGGCACAGATACGCAGTATTTT. The chain links TRBV28 to TRBJ2-3, with unresolved D. The germline V gene encodes CDR1 MDHEN and CDR2 SYDVKM. V gave up 3 bases and J gave up 1 base, with 5 bases separating them. This CDR3 spans 13 amino acids. The full variable domain, rest sourced from reference TRBV28 and TRBJ2-3, is DVKVTQSSRYLVKRTGEKVFLECVQDMDHENMFWYRQDPGLGLRLIYFSYDVKMKEKGDIPEGYSVSREKKERFSLILESASTNQTSMYLCASSFQGTDTQYFGPGTRLTVL.

This clonotype has only a few counts. The V and J genes are TRBV13 and TRBJ1-6, with D hard to call. The CDR3 consists of 15 residues. V shed 1 base and J shed 7 bases, with 11 bases lying between them. Germline CDR1 is PRHDT and CDR2 is FYEKMQ (reference sequence). CDR3 sequence (DNA): TGTGCCAGCAGCTTAGCCTTACGGGAGAATTCACCCCTCCACTTT. Translation: CASSLALRENSPLHF.

The chain employs TRBV6-2 or TRBV6-3 and TRBJ2-7; D might be TRBD1 or TRBD2, each matching 5 bases. Trimming took off 7 bases at V and 6 bases at J, with 16 bases between the two ends. Germline CDR1 MNHEY, CDR2 SVGEGT. The CDR3 extends over 13 amino acids. The CDR3 reads CASTWDALGEQYV. The CDR3, as DNA: TGTGCCAGCACCTGGGACGCATTGGGCGAGCAGTACGTC.